Listed here are 16 T cell receptor beta chains from one sample, sequenced in a study of radiotherapy plus CTLA-4 blockade in lung cancer. The repertoire was sequenced with immunoSEQ multiplex PCR; TCRdb's copy has only in-frame clones and lacks some. The table has more than 90,000 clones, around nine tenths seen once. The sequencing here drew on peripheral blood, taken from a patient treated with radiotherapy plus ipilimumab. These receptors all come from a human donor with non-small cell lung cancer that progressed on radiotherapy plus ipilimumab.

V gene TRBV7-9 combines with J gene TRBJ1-1, with D maybe TRBD1 (5 bases). CDR3 length: 14 amino acids. V was clipped by 2 bases and J by 0 bases, with 7 bases between them. Germline-derived CDR1 and CDR2 are SEHNR and FQNEAQ (reference sequence). CDR3 in DNA: TGTGCCAGCAGCTTACAGGGTATGAACACTGAAGCTTTCTTT. It is translated as CASSLQGMNTEAFF. Full variable domain (rest looked up from reference TRBV7-9 and TRBJ1-1): DTGVSQNPRHKITKRGQNVTFRCDPISEHNRLYWYRQTLGQGPEFLTYFQNEAQLEKSRLLSDRFSAERPKGSFSTLEIQRTEQGDSAMYLCASSLQGMNTEAFFGQGTRLTVV.

V is TRBV29-1 and J is TRBJ2-3; a possible D gene is TRBD2 (6 bases). This CDR3 region has 14 residues. V dropped 3 bases and J dropped 0 bases, with 10 bases sitting between them. The germline V gene encodes CDR1 SQVTM and CDR2 ANQGSEA. The CDR3, as DNA: TGCAGCGTTGAGTGGCGGGATAGCACAGATACGCAGTATTTT. It yields the protein CSVEWRDSTDTQYF.

The V call is TRBV2, the J call TRBJ2-2; D is uncertain. This CDR3 has 11 amino acids. The germline V gene has CDR1 SNHLY and CDR2 FYNNEI. The ends were cut back, 1 base at V and 9 bases at J, with 3 bases in the middle. Here the CDR3 reads CASSEGRELFF. The CDR3 DNA sequence: TGTGCCAGCAGTGAAGGTCGGGAGCTGTTTTTT.

The chain recombines TRBV12-5 with TRBJ1-1; no clear D gene. This CDR3 has 15 residues. Trimming took 1 base from V and 2 from J, leaving 11 bases between them. Germline V gene sequence: CDR1 LGHNT, CDR2 FRNRAP. The CDR3 is CASGLAFPLNTEAFF. The CDR3 DNA reads TGTGCTAGTGGTTTGGCCTTTCCCCTTAACACTGAAGCTTTCTTT.

This clone was seen just once. The rearrangement joins TRBV6-5 to TRBJ1-2, with 12 positions matching TRBD1. Germline values: CDR1 MNHEY, CDR2 SVGAGI. The CDR3 is 15 residues long. The junction had 4 bases not matched to a gene; V was cut back by 2 bases and J by 6 bases. CDR3 DNA sequence: TGTGCCAGCAGTTACGGAGGGACAGGGGGCGATGGCTACACCTTC. This translates into CASSYGGTGGDGYTF.

The chain couples TRBV6-1 to TRBJ1-1; 9 nucleotides align to TRBD1. J lost 6 bases, V lost 6 bases, and 5 bases had no gene match. The CDR3 is 13 amino acids. The V gene's germline CDR1 is MNHNS and CDR2 SASEGT. The CDR3 region is CASRKTGGSEAFF. For the CDR3, the DNA is TGTGCCAGCAGGAAGACAGGGGGATCTGAAGCTTTCTTT.

V is TRBV15 and J is TRBJ2-5; D gene ambiguous. The CDR3 has 13 amino acids. CDR1 is LNHNV and CDR2 is YYDKDF in the germline V gene (reference sequence). The V end lost 0 bases, the J end lost 5 bases, and 7 bases lay between the germline ends. CDR3 sequence: CATSRDSSETQYF. CDR3 bases: TGTGCCACCAGCAGAGATAGCTCCGAGACCCAGTACTTC.

The chain joins TRBV6-1 to TRBJ1-1; D unclear. There are 16 residues in the CDR3. Trimming left V 4 bases short and J 5 bases short, with 20 bases between. Germline CDR1 is MNHNS and CDR2 is SASEGT. CDR3 sequence: CASSVGDPPGKTEAFF. The CDR3 nucleotides read TGTGCCAGCAGTGTAGGAGACCCTCCGGGGAAGACTGAAGCTTTCTTT.

This clone came up once. The chain couples TRBV7-9 to TRBJ1-1; no clear D. Germline lookup yields CDR1 SEHNR and CDR2 FQNEAQ (reference sequence). The CDR3 is made up of 12 amino acids. V was cut by 5 bases and J by 6 bases, with 10 bases left in between. The CDR3 reads CASSRTAAEAFF. DNA for the CDR3: TGTGCCAGCAGCAGAACGGCCGCTGAAGCTTTCTTT.

V gene TRBV5-5 combines with J gene TRBJ2-3; TRBD1 might be the D (6 bases). This CDR3 contains 14 residues. Deletions cut 2 bases from V and 6 bases from J, with 13 bases between. Germline assignment: CDR1 SGHKS and CDR2 YYEKEE (reference sequence). The CDR3 coding sequence is TGTGCCAGCAGCTTTTTGGGGGCTCAGGATACGCAGTATTTT. Residues: CASSFLGAQDTQYF.

The gene calls are TRBV9 and TRBJ2-1; 12 bases map to TRBD1. The length of the CDR3 is 16 residues. Germline CDR1 is SGDLS and CDR2 is YYNGEE. V dropped 4 bases and J dropped 3; count of bases not matched to a gene: 5. CDR3 sequence (DNA): TGTGCCAGCAGCCCCGGGACAGGGGGCGGCTACAATGAGCAGTTCTTC. It codes for CASSPGTGGGYNEQFF.

This chain links TRBV15 with TRBJ2-7; 11 positions agree with TRBD2. Germline-derived CDR1 and CDR2 are LNHNV and YYDKDF (reference sequence). The trim removed 1 base at V and 2 bases at J, leaving 4 bases unmatched. This CDR3 spans 16 amino acids. The CDR3 is CATSRVTSGRAYEQYF. DNA for the CDR3: TGTGCCACCAGCAGAGTAACTAGCGGGAGAGCCTACGAGCAGTACTTC.

The gene calls are TRBV19 and TRBJ2-6; 7 nucleotides align to TRBD1. The CDR3 consists of 18 residues. Germline V gives CDR1 LNHDA, CDR2 SQIVND (reference sequence). Trimming took 0 bases from V and 0 from J; bases not matched to a gene: 5. This CDR3 reads CASSIDGRGYSGANVLTF. For the CDR3, the DNA is TGTGCCAGTAGTATAGATGGCAGGGGGTACTCTGGGGCCAACGTCCTGACTTTC.

This chain links TRBV7-2 with TRBJ2-1; 7 bases fit TRBD2. Germline loops: CDR1 SGHTA, CDR2 FQGNSA. This CDR3 region has 19 residues. After removal of 0 bases from V and 3 bases from J, the junction contained 14 bases not matched to a gene. In DNA form, the CDR3 reads TGTGCCAGCAGCTTAGCCGGTTCATCGGGAGGAAAAGTCTACAATGAGCAGTTCTTC. It is translated as CASSLAGSSGGKVYNEQFF.

This clone was seen only once. J is TRBJ2-3 and V is TRBV27; D is perhaps TRBD2 (5 bases). Trimming pared 9 bases from V and 2 bases from J, leaving 12 bases between. CDR1 is MNHEY, CDR2 SMNVEV, per germline (reference sequence). The CDR3 consists of 13 residues. The CDR3 loop reads CASSSDFTDTQYF. CDR3 DNA sequence: TGTGCCAGTTCGTCGGACTTCACAGATACGCAGTATTTT.

The chain employs TRBV6-1 and TRBJ2-3; no clear D. V was cut by 4 bases and J by 2 bases, with 4 bases left in between. The V gene's germline CDR1 is MNHNS and CDR2 SASEGT. The CDR3 sequence is 12 residues long. The CDR3 sequence: CASSGHTDTQYF. The CDR3 nucleotides read TGTGCCAGCAGTGGACACACAGATACGCAGTATTTT.